The T cell receptor beta chain described here comes from a study of blood T cell repertoires in COVID-19. The assay was immunoSEQ multiplex PCR, and TCRdb's table has in-frame clones only and misses some. This sample has about 260,000 clones, with 80% to 90% found just once. Germline V gene sequence: CDR1 MGHRA, CDR2 YSYEKL. J lost 1 base, V lost 1 base, and 4 bases had no gene match. The CDR3 is 16 amino acids. The sequenced sample was peripheral blood. This clonotype was obtained from a woman aged 40-49 years with acute or convalescent COVID-19. The genes are TRBV4-1 and TRBJ1-5, with 7 bases that match TRBD1. The CDR3 here is CASSQAPDRSNQPQHF. The CDR3 bases are TGCGCCAGCAGCCAAGCCCCGGACAGGAGCAATCAGCCCCAGCATTTT.